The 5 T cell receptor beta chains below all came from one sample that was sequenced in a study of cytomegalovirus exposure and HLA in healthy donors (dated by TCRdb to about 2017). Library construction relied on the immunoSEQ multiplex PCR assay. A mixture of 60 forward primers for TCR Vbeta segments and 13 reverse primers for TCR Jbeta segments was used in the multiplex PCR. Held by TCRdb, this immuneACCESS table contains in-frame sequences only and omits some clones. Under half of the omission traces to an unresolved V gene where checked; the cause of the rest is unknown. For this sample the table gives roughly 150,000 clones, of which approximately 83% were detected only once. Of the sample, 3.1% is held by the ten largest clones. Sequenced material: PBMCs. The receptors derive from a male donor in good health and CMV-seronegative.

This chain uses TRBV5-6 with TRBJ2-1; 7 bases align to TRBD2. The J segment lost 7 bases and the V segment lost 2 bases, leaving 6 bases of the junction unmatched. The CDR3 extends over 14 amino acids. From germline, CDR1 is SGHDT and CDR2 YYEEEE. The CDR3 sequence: CASSLWGGLNEQFF. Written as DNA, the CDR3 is TGTGCCAGCAGCTTATGGGGAGGGCTGAATGAGCAGTTCTTC.

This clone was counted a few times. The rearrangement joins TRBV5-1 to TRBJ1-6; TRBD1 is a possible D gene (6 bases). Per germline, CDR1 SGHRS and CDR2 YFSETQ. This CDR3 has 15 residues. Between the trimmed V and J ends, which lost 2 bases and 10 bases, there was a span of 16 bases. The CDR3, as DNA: TGCGCCAGCAGCTTTGGAGCAGGGGAAGGGTCACCCCTCCACTTT. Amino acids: CASSFGAGEGSPLHF.

This CDR3 reads CASTRGGSTDTQYF. In nucleotides, the CDR3 is TGCGCCAGCACCCGAGGCGGGAGCACAGATACGCAGTATTTT. The V call is TRBV5-1, the J call TRBJ2-3; perhaps TRBD2 as D (5 bases). The ends were cut back, 6 bases at V and 0 bases at J, with 11 bases in the middle. This CDR3 region has 14 residues. Germline loops: CDR1 SGHRS, CDR2 YFSETQ.

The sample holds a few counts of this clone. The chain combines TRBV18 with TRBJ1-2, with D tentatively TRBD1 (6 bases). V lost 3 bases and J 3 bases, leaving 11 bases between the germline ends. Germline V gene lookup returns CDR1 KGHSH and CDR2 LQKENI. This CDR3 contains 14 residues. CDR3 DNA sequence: TGTGCCAGCTCACCCGGGGGGGGCGACTATGGCTACACCTTC. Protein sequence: CASSPGGGDYGYTF.

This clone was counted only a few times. The CDR3 coding sequence is TGTGCCAGCAACCCCGCGGGACAGGATAGTTCACCCCTCCACTTT. Protein product: CASNPAGQDSSPLHF. The V call is TRBV6-5, the J call TRBJ1-6, with TRBD1 matching 8 bases. The CDR3 runs 15 residues. Germline loops: CDR1 MNHEY, CDR2 SVGAGI. V was pared by 7 bases and J by 9 bases, with 11 bases of the junction left unmatched.